The clone carrying this T cell receptor beta chain showed up many times. Its antigen is not identified. These data are taken from a study of read filtering for tumor transcriptome and immune sequencing. Points from the study as a whole: Correlation between methods rose after single-read clonotypes were removed.

Trimming pared 1 base from V and 1 base from J, leaving 10 bases between. CDR1 and CDR2 from the germline V gene are SGHTA and FQGNSA. The length of the CDR3 is 15 residues. This library used approximately 0.4 ug RNA and molecular barcoded adaptors spanning alpha/delta and beta/gamma chains. Each CDR3 protein gets one entry after TCRdb re-called the reads with MiXCR. The sample holds over 45,000 distinct CDR3 sequences, less than 20% seen once. This sequence originates from a donor at least 40 years old with multiple myeloma. The sequenced sample consisted of a population of CD138-negative cells sorted from bone marrow. The chain couples TRBV7-2 to TRBJ2-5, with TRBD1 as a possible D gene (5 bases). The CDR3: CASSLDGRAQETQYF. CDR3 in DNA: TGTGCCAGCAGCTTAGACGGCAGGGCCCAAGAGACCCAGTACTTC.